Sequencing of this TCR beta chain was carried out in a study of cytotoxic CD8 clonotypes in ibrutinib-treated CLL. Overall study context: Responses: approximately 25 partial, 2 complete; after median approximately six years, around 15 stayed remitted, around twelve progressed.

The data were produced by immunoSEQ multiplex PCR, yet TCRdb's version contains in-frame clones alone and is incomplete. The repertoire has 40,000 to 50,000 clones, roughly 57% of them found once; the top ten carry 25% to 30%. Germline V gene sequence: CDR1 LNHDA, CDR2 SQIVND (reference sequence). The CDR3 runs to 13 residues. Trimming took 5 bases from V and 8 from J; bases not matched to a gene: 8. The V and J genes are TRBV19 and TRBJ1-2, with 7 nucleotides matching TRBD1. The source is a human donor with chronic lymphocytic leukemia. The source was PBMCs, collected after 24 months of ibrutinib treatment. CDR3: CASSLRGQGGYTF. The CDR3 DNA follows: TGTGCCAGTAGTCTTAGGGGGCAAGGAGGCTACACCTTC.